One and the same sample provided the 25 T cell receptor beta chains below, sequenced in a study of T cells in Graves' hyperthyroidism and ophthalmopathy. Amplification yielded TCR beta CDR3 regions, with RNA transcripts as the source. Using the HTBI primer set, a first-round RT-PCR was run on the TCR CDR3. TCRdb recomputed calls from the multiplex PCR reads with MiXCR, one row per CDR3 protein. This sample yields 400,000 to 500,000 distinct CDR3 sequences, of which about an eighth are seen a single time; about 5% belongs to the top ten. The sample consisted of blood. The source of these receptors is a woman aged 18-29 years with Graves' hyperthyroidism.

This clonotype has just a few counts. The V call is TRBV24-1, the J call TRBJ2-1, with D possibly matching TRBD2 (6 bases). Per the germline V gene, CDR1 is KGHDR and CDR2 is SFDVKD. V was pared by 7 bases and J by 1 base, with 10 bases between. The CDR3 length is 14 residues. The CDR3 DNA reads as TGTGCCACCAGCCGTAGCGGATCCTACAATGAGCAGTTCTTC. The encoded protein is CATSRSGSYNEQFF.

A remark on this clonotype: The germline gene is not matched at one end of the junction; a read error may be the cause. This rearrangement joins TRBV27 to TRBJ1-5; 7 nucleotides match TRBD1. Germline V gives CDR1 MNHEY, CDR2 SMNVEV (reference sequence). The CDR3 is made up of 14 amino acids. The CDR3 DNA sequence: TGTACCAGCAGTTTACAGGGGAACTCACAGCCCCAGCATTTT. Translated: CTSSLQGNSQPQHF.

This clonotype was observed many times. V gene TRBV28 combines with J gene TRBJ2-5; 11 nucleotides align to TRBD1. The CDR3 extends over 13 amino acids. The V and J ends lost 5 bases and 8 bases, in that order; junction bases with no gene match: 4. Looked up from germline, CDR1 is MDHEN and CDR2 is SYDVKM. As DNA, the CDR3 is TGTGCCAGCAGTCCAAGGACAGGGGGCACCCAGTACTTC. Residues: CASSPRTGGTQYF.

This clonotype was counted at least ten times. The rearrangement links TRBV20-1 to TRBJ2-1, with a weak D call TRBD2 (5 bases). V was clipped by 6 bases and J by 8 bases, with 20 bases between them. The CDR3 runs 14 residues. The V gene's germline CDR1 is DFQATT and CDR2 SNEGSKA (reference sequence). CDR3 loop: CSAPGSGRLDEQFF. For the CDR3, the DNA is TGCAGTGCCCCGGGGTCCGGCAGGCTGGATGAGCAGTTCTTC.

Ten or more counts support this clonotype. The chain carries TRBV28 and TRBJ2-2, with TRBD1 as a possible D gene (5 bases). Trimming cost V 7 bases and J 3 bases, with 9 bases left between them. CDR3 length: 13 residues. The germline V gene has CDR1 MDHEN and CDR2 SYDVKM. CDR3: CASNTGYTGELFF. In DNA form, the CDR3 reads TGTGCCAGCAATACAGGTTACACCGGGGAGCTGTTTTTT.

This rearrangement joins TRBV3-1 to TRBJ2-2; possibly TRBD2 for D (5 bases). Trimming cost V 7 bases and J 3 bases, with 15 bases left between them. The CDR3 consists of 15 residues. Germline CDR1 is LGHDT and CDR2 is YNNKEL (reference sequence). The CDR3: CASTRLRADTGELFF. CDR3 nucleotide sequence: TGTGCCAGCACCCGATTGCGGGCTGACACCGGGGAGCTGTTTTTT.

A few counts support this clonotype. This could be a read error, since a much larger clone is one nucleotide away. V and J are TRBV28 and TRBJ2-1; TRBD2 agrees at 10 bases. V lost 5 bases, J lost 7 bases, and 8 bases stayed unmatched. This CDR3 spans 15 amino acids. Germline V lookup: CDR1 MDHEN, CDR2 SYDVKM. CDR3 loop: CASSQGTSESNEQFF. As DNA, the CDR3 is TGTGCCAGCAGTCAGGGGACTAGCGAGAGTAATGAGCAGTTCTTC.

This clonotype was found many times. This sequence joins TRBV2 and TRBJ2-1; possibly TRBD2 for D (6 bases). The germline V gene encodes CDR1 SNHLY and CDR2 FYNNEI. Between the trimmed V and J ends, which lost 7 bases and 0 bases, there was a span of 13 bases. The CDR3 loop spans 15 amino acids. The CDR3 region is CASTGLSSSYNEQFF. CDR3 in DNA: TGTGCCAGCACGGGACTTTCGAGCTCCTACAATGAGCAGTTCTTC.

The CDR3 loop reads CASSDGQVGLYEQYF. CDR3 DNA: TGCGCCAGCAGCGACGGCCAGGTGGGGCTATACGAGCAGTACTTC. The chain combines TRBV5-1 with TRBJ2-7; D is perhaps TRBD1 (5 bases). V lost 4 bases and J 4 bases, leaving 18 bases between the germline ends. The CDR3 totals 15 residues. CDR1 SGHRS and CDR2 YFSETQ come from the germline V gene.

This clonotype has ten or more counts. The chain employs TRBV12-3 or TRBV12-4 and TRBJ2-5; 16 nucleotides agree with TRBD2. The ends lost 7 bases at V and 5 bases at J; junction bases unmatched: 10. The CDR3 contains 17 residues. The CDR3 protein is CASTGTSGRAFRETQYF. The DNA for the CDR3 is TGTGCCAGCACCGGGACTAGCGGGAGGGCCTTCAGGGAGACCCAGTACTTC.

This clonotype was detected only a few times. The V and J genes are TRBV30 and TRBJ1-6; D possibly corresponds to TRBD1 (5 bases). The V and J ends lost 0 bases and 9 bases respectively, with 12 bases between them. Per the germline V gene, CDR1 is GTSNPN and CDR2 is SVGIG (reference sequence). This CDR3 region has 14 residues. CDR3 nucleotide sequence: TGTGCCTGGAGTGTGTCGGGGGGGAGTTCACCCCTCCACTTT. Amino acids: CAWSVSGGSSPLHF.

In this sample, this clonotype turned up once. For the CDR3, the DNA is TGTGCCAGCAGCCCTCGACAGGGAGGATTCACTGAAGCTTTCTTT. Translation: CASSPRQGGFTEAFF. The gene calls are TRBV7-9 and TRBJ1-1; 7 nucleotides agree with TRBD1. With 5 bases clipped from V and 4 bases from J, the junction kept 10 bases outside the gene matches. Germline assignment: CDR1 SEHNR and CDR2 FQNEAQ (reference sequence). The CDR3 extends over 15 amino acids.

This clonotype came up many times. This chain connects TRBV20-1 to TRBJ1-6; 9 positions match TRBD1. V gave up 5 bases and J gave up 7 bases; unmatched junction bases: 9. CDR3 size: 15 residues. Germline V lookup: CDR1 DFQATT, CDR2 SNEGSKA (reference sequence). For the CDR3, the DNA is TGCAGTGCTTTTGGGACAGGGAGCAGGAATTCACCCCTCCACTTT. Translation: CSAFGTGSRNSPLHF.

This clonotype was seen ten or more times. V is TRBV5-1 and J is TRBJ2-2; 11 bases agree with TRBD1. The germline gives CDR1 SGHRS, CDR2 YFSETQ. The CDR3 loop spans 16 amino acids. Trimming cost V 2 bases and J 5 bases; bases outside gene matches: 5. CDR3 sequence (DNA): TGCGCCAGCAGCTTAAGGACAGGGGGCGAAACCGGGGAGCTGTTTTTT. Amino acids: CASSLRTGGETGELFF.

This clonotype was seen a few times. The chain joins TRBV2 to TRBJ2-1; D may be TRBD2 (5 bases). With 1 base removed from V and 4 bases from J, the gap between germline ends came to 11 bases. Germline V gene sequence: CDR1 SNHLY, CDR2 FYNNEI. The CDR3 is 15 residues long. CDR3 coding DNA: TGTGCCAGCAGTGAAGGGGCGGGTACGTACAATGAGCAGTTCTTC. Translation gives CASSEGAGTYNEQFF.

This clonotype was seen ten or more times. The chain employs TRBV20-1 and TRBJ2-1; the match to TRBD2 covers 7 bases. This CDR3 is built from 14 residues. The germline gives CDR1 DFQATT, CDR2 SNEGSKA (reference sequence). J lost 4 bases, V lost 3 bases, and 6 bases had no gene match. The DNA of the CDR3 is TGCAGTGCTAGTATCCAGCGGGGTTACAATGAGCAGTTCTTC. Translated, it gives CSASIQRGYNEQFF.

The chain couples TRBV7-9 to TRBJ2-1; D call uncertain. This CDR3 is built from 15 residues. Germline assignment: CDR1 SEHNR and CDR2 FQNEAQ (reference sequence). V lost 4 bases to trimming and J lost 4 bases, with 14 bases between them. The CDR3 region has the DNA TGTGCCAGCAGCTATACACAGTCAAGGTACAATGAGCAGTTCTTC. This codes for CASSYTQSRYNEQFF.

This clonotype was seen a few times. This chain's CDR3 is CASSASGGAGTDTQYF. CDR3 DNA sequence: TGTGCCAGCAGCGCTTCAGGGGGCGCCGGCACAGATACGCAGTATTTT. The chain links TRBV5-5 to TRBJ2-3; 8 bases map to TRBD1. V dropped 4 bases and J dropped 1; count of bases not matched to a gene: 8. The CDR3 extends over 16 amino acids. Germline CDR1 is SGHKS and CDR2 is YYEKEE (reference sequence).

This clonotype was detected many times. V gene TRBV20-1 combines with J gene TRBJ2-1, with a tentative D call TRBD2 (5 bases). The CDR3 is 15 amino acids. Germline CDR1 is DFQATT and CDR2 is SNEGSKA (reference sequence). Trimming took off 5 bases at V and 2 bases at J, with 16 bases between the two ends. This CDR3 is CSASEPPGTYNEQFF. For the CDR3, the DNA is TGCAGTGCTTCGGAGCCCCCCGGGACCTACAATGAGCAGTTCTTC.

This clonotype was picked up many times. This rearrangement joins TRBV28 to TRBJ2-1; 8 bases are shared with TRBD2. V gave up 2 bases and J gave up 0 bases; unmatched junction bases: 3. Per the germline V gene, CDR1 is MDHEN and CDR2 is SYDVKM. The CDR3 has 16 residues. The CDR3 loop reads CASSLPTSGSYNEQFF. The CDR3 nucleotides read TGTGCCAGCAGTTTACCTACTAGCGGCTCCTACAATGAGCAGTTCTTC.

This clonotype was counted ten times or more. The chain combines TRBV14 with TRBJ2-7, with a tentative D call TRBD2 (5 bases). Between the trimmed V and J ends, which lost 0 bases and 3 bases, there was a span of 12 bases. Germline assignment: CDR1 SGHDN and CDR2 FVKESK. The CDR3 totals 15 residues. The CDR3 nucleotides are TGTGCCAGCAGCCAAGAAGTTGCAGCGGACTACGAGCAGTACTTC. Translation: CASSQEVAADYEQYF.

The rearrangement uses TRBV18 and TRBJ2-3; TRBD2 matches at 12 bases. The V segment lost 3 bases and the J segment 4 bases; nucleotides outside the gene matches: 5. Germline V gene sequence: CDR1 KGHSH, CDR2 LQKENI. This CDR3 comprises 16 residues. The CDR3 loop reads CASSPLAGGPSDTQYF. Here the CDR3 DNA reads TGTGCCAGCTCACCGCTAGCGGGAGGGCCCTCAGATACGCAGTATTTT.

The table lists this clonotype with many counts. V gene TRBV27 combines with J gene TRBJ1-1, with D perhaps matching TRBD1 (5 bases). Germline loops: CDR1 MNHEY, CDR2 SMNVEV (reference sequence). Trimming took 2 bases from V and 0 from J, leaving 10 bases between them. The CDR3 spans 15 residues. The CDR3 region is CASSLGPGLNTEAFF. The CDR3 DNA sequence: TGTGCCAGCAGTTTAGGTCCAGGGCTGAACACTGAAGCTTTCTTT.

This clonotype showed up many times. The V and J genes are TRBV11-1 and TRBJ2-1; TRBD2 might be the D (7 bases). The CDR3 is 14 residues long. Germline V gene sequence: CDR1 SGHAT, CDR2 FQDESV (reference sequence). The V and J ends lost 1 base and 9 bases respectively, with 13 bases between them. CDR3 DNA sequence: TGTGCCAGCAGCTTAGGAAGGGGGGGTGGTGAGCAGTTCTTC. It is translated as CASSLGRGGGEQFF.

Remarks on this clonotype: One base away lies a much larger clone, so this may be a sequencing read error. This chain joins TRBV30 and TRBJ2-7, with 7 bases matching TRBD2. From germline, CDR1 is GTSNPN and CDR2 SVGIG (reference sequence). The CDR3 has 10 amino acids. The J segment lost 11 bases and the V segment lost 3 bases, leaving 4 bases of the junction unmatched. CDR3 residues: CAWRGLKEYF. The DNA of the CDR3 is TGTGCCTGGAGGGGACTAAAGGAGTACTTC.